At least ten counts were recorded for the clone carrying this T cell receptor (beta chain). The sample is drawn from a study of T cells in Graves' hyperthyroidism and ophthalmopathy. TCR beta CDR3 region amplification was performed from RNA transcripts. First-round RT-PCR with HTBI primers amplified the TCR CDR3 region. TCRdb itself ran the multiplex PCR reads through MiXCR, one entry per CDR3 protein. This sample has 270,000 or so distinct CDR3 sequences, with approximately 14% found just once. The receptor's source is a woman between 50 and 59 years old with Graves' hyperthyroidism that later progressed to Graves' ophthalmopathy. The sequencing sample was made of blood.

As DNA, the CDR3 is TGCGCCAGCCGGGGTACCTCGGGGGACTACGAGCAGTACTTC. It codes for CASRGTSGDYEQYF. The chain employs TRBV5-1 and TRBJ2-7; perhaps TRBD2 as D (6 bases). CDR1 is SGHRS and CDR2 is YFSETQ in the germline V gene. The CDR3 covers 14 residues. V lost 7 bases and J 3 bases, leaving 17 bases between the germline ends.